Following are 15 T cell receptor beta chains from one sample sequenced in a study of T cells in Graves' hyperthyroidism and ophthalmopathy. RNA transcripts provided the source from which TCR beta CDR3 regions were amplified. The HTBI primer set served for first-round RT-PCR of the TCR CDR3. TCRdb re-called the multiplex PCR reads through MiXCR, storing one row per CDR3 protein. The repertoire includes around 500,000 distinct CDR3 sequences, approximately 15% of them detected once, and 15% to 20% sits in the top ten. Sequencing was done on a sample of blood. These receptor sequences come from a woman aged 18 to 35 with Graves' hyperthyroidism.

The CDR3 protein is CASSLLTSGRGATDTQYF. In DNA form, the CDR3 reads TGTGCCAGCAGTTTACTGACTAGCGGGAGAGGAGCGACAGATACGCAGTATTTT. The chain links TRBV27 to TRBJ2-3; TRBD2 aligns across 12 bases. V trimming: 2 bases; J trimming: 3 bases; junction bases outside the gene matches: 9. This CDR3 spans 18 amino acids. Germline loops: CDR1 MNHEY, CDR2 SMNVEV (reference sequence).

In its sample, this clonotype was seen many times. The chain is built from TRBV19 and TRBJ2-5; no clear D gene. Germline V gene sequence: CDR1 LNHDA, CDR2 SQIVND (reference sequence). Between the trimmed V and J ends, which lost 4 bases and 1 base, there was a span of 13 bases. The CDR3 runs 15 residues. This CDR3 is CASSNLVGSQETQYF. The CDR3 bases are TGTGCCAGTAGTAACCTTGTAGGGTCCCAAGAGACCCAGTACTTC.

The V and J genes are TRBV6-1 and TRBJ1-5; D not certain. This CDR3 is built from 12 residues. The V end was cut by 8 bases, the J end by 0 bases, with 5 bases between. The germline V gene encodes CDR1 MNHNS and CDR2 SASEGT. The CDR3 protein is CASAPSNQPQHF. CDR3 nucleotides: TGTGCCAGCGCCCCTAGCAATCAGCCCCAGCATTTT.

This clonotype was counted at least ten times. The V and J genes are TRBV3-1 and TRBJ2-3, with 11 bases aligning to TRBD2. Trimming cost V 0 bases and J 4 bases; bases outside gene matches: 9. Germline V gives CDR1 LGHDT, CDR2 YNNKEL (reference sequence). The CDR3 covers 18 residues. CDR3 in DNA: TGTGCCAGCAGCCAAGAGGCGACCGGGACTAGCGGCGCAGATACGCAGTATTTT. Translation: CASSQEATGTSGADTQYF.

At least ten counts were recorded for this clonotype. In DNA form, the CDR3 reads TGTGCCATCGGAACAACAGGGAAGGTCGGGGAGCTGTTTTTT. This codes for CAIGTTGKVGELFF. The gene calls are TRBV10-3 and TRBJ2-2; the D gene is possibly TRBD1 (6 bases). The CDR3 is made up of 14 amino acids. Trimming took 8 bases from V and 7 from J, leaving 17 bases between them. CDR1 is ENHRY and CDR2 is SYGVKD in the germline V gene.

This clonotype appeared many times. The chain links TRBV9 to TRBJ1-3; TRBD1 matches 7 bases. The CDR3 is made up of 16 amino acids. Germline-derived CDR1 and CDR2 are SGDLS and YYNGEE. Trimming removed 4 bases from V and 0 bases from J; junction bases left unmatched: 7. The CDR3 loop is CASSPLGTASGNTIYF. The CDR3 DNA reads TGTGCCAGCAGCCCCCTAGGGACAGCCTCTGGAAACACCATATATTTT.

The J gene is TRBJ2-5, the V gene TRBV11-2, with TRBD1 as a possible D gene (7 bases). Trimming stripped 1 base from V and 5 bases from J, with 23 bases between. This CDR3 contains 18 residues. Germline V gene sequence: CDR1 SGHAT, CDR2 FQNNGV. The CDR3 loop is CASSLVPPPLTGRETQYF. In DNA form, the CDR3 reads TGTGCCAGCAGCTTAGTACCCCCCCCACTGACAGGGAGGGAGACCCAGTACTTC.

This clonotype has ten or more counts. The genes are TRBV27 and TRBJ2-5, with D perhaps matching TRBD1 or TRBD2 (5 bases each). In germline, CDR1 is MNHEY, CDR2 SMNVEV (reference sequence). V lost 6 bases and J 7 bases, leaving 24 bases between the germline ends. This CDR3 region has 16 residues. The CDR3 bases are TGTGCCAGCAGCCCTAAGGTCGGGACCCATCGTGGGACCCAGTACTTC. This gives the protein CASSPKVGTHRGTQYF.

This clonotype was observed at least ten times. CDR3 loop: CSAQGTSGSGEQFF. The CDR3 DNA reads as TGCAGTGCGCAGGGGACTAGCGGGAGTGGTGAGCAGTTCTTC. The chain couples TRBV20-1 to TRBJ2-1; TRBD2 matches at 14 bases. The trim removed 6 bases at V and 9 bases at J, leaving 7 bases unmatched. The CDR3 runs 14 residues. Germline V gene data show CDR1 as DFQATT and CDR2 as SNEGSKA (reference sequence).

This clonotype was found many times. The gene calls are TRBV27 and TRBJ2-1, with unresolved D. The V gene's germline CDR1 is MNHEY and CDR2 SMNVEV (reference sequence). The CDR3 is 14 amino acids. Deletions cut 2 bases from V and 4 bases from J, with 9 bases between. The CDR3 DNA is TGTGCCAGCAGTTTAAGTGGGAATTACAATGAGCAGTTCTTC. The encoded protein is CASSLSGNYNEQFF.

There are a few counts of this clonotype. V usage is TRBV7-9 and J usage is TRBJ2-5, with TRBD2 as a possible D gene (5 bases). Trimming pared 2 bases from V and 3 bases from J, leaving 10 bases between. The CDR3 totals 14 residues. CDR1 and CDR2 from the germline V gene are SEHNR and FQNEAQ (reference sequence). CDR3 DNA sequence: TGTGCCAGCAGCTTAATCCTAGCCAAAGAGACCCAGTACTTC. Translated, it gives CASSLILAKETQYF.

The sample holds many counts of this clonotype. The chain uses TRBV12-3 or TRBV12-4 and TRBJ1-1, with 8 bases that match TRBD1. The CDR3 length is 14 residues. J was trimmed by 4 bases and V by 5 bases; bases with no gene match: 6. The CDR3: CASSDRGGGTEAFF. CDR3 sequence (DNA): TGTGCCAGCAGTGACAGGGGCGGTGGCACTGAAGCTTTCTTT.

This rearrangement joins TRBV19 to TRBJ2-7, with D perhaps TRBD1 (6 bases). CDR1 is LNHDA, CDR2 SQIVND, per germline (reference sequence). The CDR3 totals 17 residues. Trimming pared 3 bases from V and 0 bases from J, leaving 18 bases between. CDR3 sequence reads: CASSIKGSWDNSYEQYF. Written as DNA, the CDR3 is TGTGCCAGTAGTATCAAGGGATCTTGGGACAACTCCTACGAGCAGTACTTC.

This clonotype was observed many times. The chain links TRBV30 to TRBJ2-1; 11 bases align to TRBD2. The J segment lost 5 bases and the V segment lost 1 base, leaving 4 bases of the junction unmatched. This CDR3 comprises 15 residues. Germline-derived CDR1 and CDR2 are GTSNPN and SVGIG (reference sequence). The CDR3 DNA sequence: TGTGCCTGGAGTGCCAAGGGACTAGCGGACAATGAGCAGTTCTTC. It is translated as CAWSAKGLADNEQFF.

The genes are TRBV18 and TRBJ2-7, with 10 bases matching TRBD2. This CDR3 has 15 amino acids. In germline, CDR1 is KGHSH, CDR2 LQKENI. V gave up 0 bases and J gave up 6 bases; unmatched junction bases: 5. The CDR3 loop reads CASSPPVVAGGEQYF. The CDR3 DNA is TGTGCCAGCTCACCACCGGTGGTAGCGGGAGGCGAGCAGTACTTC. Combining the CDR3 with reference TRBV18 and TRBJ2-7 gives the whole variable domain NAGVMQNPRHLVRRRGQEARLRCSPMKGHSHVYWYRQLPEEGLKFMVYLQKENIIDESGMPKERFSAEFPKEGPSILRIQQVVRGDSAAYFCASSPPVVAGGEQYFGPGTRLTVT.